These T cell receptor beta chains were read from a single sample in a study of vaccination and CD4 T cells after COVID-19. MiXCR, run by TCRdb on the PCR reads, gives a single entry per CDR3 protein. The sample includes roughly 11,000 distinct CDR3 sequences, about two fifths of them seen just once. Their cognate antigens are unknown. Sequenced sample: CD4+ T cells from blood, cultured in vitro. Receptor source: a human donor in good health. Each CDR3 is given with its conserved first and last residue. Clone sizes are given selectively: once, few, many, or a class where the clone is expanded.

TRBV15,TRBJ2-1,.,CATSRDLRALGAGDYNEQFF
TRBV19,TRBJ2-7,few,CASSSLAGASDEQYF
TRBV20-1,TRBJ2-7,few,CSARDPVDRSYEQYF
TRBV27,TRBJ2-7,few,CASSSGTLSYEQYF
TRBV27,TRBJ2-7,.,CASVRGYEQYF
TRBV21-1,TRBJ1-2,few,CASSKQGGYTF
TRBV20-1,TRBJ1-1,few,CSAREMGRGPNTEAFF
TRBV27,TRBJ2-1,.,CASSRREGRNEQFF
TRBV7-9,TRBJ1-2,few,CASSLAGAAGYTF
TRBV7-6,TRBJ2-3,.,CASSSYRDRGPDTQYF
TRBV20-1,TRBJ1-5,few,CSAARGDSNQPQHF
TRBV5-4,TRBJ1-5,.,CASSLLGGDQPQHF
TRBV4-2,TRBJ2-2,once,CASSHRGSGAAGTGELFF
TRBV6-4,TRBJ1-1,few,CASRARPENTEAFF
TRBV7-9,TRBJ1-1,.,CASSQWTDREAFF
TRBV29-1,TRBJ2-2,few,CSTKHTGELFF
TRBV18,TRBJ1-1,.,CASSTVSAEAFF
TRBV10-3,TRBJ2-5,few,CAISEYQETQYF
TRBV2,TRBJ1-6,few,CASSEYSSPLHF
TRBV24-1,TRBJ2-3,.,CATSDFRGADTQYF
TRBV15,TRBJ1-1,few,CATSRDRENTEAFF
TRBV28,TRBJ1-6,.,CASSSRGQGDSPLHF
TRBV11-2,TRBJ2-7,.,CASSSLWTRSSYEQYF
TRBV20-1,TRBJ1-2,few,CSARVTDYGYTF
TRBV24-1,TRBJ1-1,medium-sized,CATSDARQGNTEAFF
TRBV28,TRBJ1-2,.,CASSPRDYGYTF
TRBV28,TRBJ2-4,.,CASKSPAKNIQYF
TRBV27,TRBJ2-1,.,CASSSPVGSSYNEQFF
TRBV19,TRBJ2-1,.,CASTPSASGRNEQFF
TRBV7-9,TRBJ1-1,.,CASSPSAGGNTEAFF
TRBV12-3/TRBV12-4,TRBJ2-7,few,CASSSFLQRGSSYEQYF
TRBV5-4,TRBJ1-6,.,CASSGGHANSPLHF
TRBV5-1,TRBJ1-2,.,CASSLRTEGGYTF
TRBV20-1,TRBJ1-5,.,CSAASRARGRQPQHF
TRBV15,TRBJ2-1,.,CATSRPHAAGGVFF
TRBV19,TRBJ2-3,.,CATKTGAPDTQYF
TRBV19,TRBJ2-7,few,CASSMVREGLGRTYEQYF
TRBV20-1,TRBJ1-5,few,CSAREPFNQPQHF
TRBV20-1,TRBJ2-1,.,CSARDPGGTSGYNEQFF
TRBV27,TRBJ2-3,few,CASSPIRTSGSSDTQYF
TRBV19,TRBJ2-7,.,CASSPEGGWYEQYF
TRBV10-3,TRBJ1-5,few,CAISATGEQPQHF
TRBV20-1,TRBJ1-5,.,CSVSLGYSNQPQHF
TRBV9,TRBJ2-1,.,CASSEGSDPSYNEQFF
TRBV24-1,TRBJ2-2,few,CATENGELFF
TRBV6-1,TRBJ2-7,.,CASRTGGFYEQYF
TRBV7-3,TRBJ1-1,.,CASSTGQGEVTEAFF
TRBV18,TRBJ1-1,.,CASSPPKGSTEAFF
TRBV2,TRBJ2-5,.,CATGTSAQETQYF